Sequencing of this T cell receptor (beta chain) was carried out in a study of blood T cell repertoires in COVID-19. For the study at large: Samples representing acute and convalescent COVID-19 were sourced from the United States, Italy and Spain. Nucleic acid was either cDNA or gDNA, and it came from T cells, B-cell-depleted T cells, or PBMCs.

Germline V lookup: CDR1 MGHRA, CDR2 YSYEKL. Trimming pared 3 bases from V and 11 bases from J, leaving 17 bases between. The CDR3 consists of 13 residues. Sequencing was performed with immunoSEQ multiplex PCR; in TCRdb, only in-frame clones are kept and a portion is missing. The sample lists roughly 250,000 clones, approximately 83% occurring once. Enrollment of patients from Seattle took place during active infection, with longitudinal follow-up. The source of this sequence is a person between 65 and 79 years old with COVID-19, enrolled during active disease. The chain recombines TRBV4-1 with TRBJ2-7, with a tentative D call TRBD2 (6 bases). Sequenced sample: peripheral blood. The CDR3 loop reads CASSQEGRGGEYF. CDR3 nucleotide sequence: TGCGCCAGCAGCCAGGAGGGGCGCGGTGGGGAGTACTTC.